The 17 T cell receptor beta chains below come from one sample, sequenced in a study of T-cell reconstitution after alpha-beta-depleted transplantation in children. Unique molecular identifiers were incorporated into the prepared TCRbeta library. TCRdb fed the PCR reads into MiXCR, producing one record per CDR3 protein. Seen here are around 600,000 distinct CDR3 sequences, around 17% observed once, and the top ten hold 0.85% to 1.3%. The starting material was PBMCs from the stem cell graft donor, obtained from the stem cell graft. These TCRs come from a human donor who donated a stem cell graft to a child with acute myeloid leukemia.

The rearrangement uses TRBV20-1 and TRBJ2-1; possible D gene TRBD2, 6 bases. V was cut by 6 bases and J by 12 bases, with 12 bases left in between. Germline V gene lookup returns CDR1 DFQATT and CDR2 SNEGSKA (reference sequence). This CDR3 has 10 amino acids. The CDR3 loop is CSAPWGGQFF. CDR3 coding DNA: TGCAGTGCACCCTGGGGAGGGCAGTTCTTC.

Ten or more counts support this clonotype. This chain connects TRBV6-1 to TRBJ2-2; the D gene is possibly TRBD1 (6 bases). V was shortened by 5 bases and J by 0 bases, with 10 bases between the two germline ends. The CDR3 is made up of 15 amino acids. Germline values: CDR1 MNHNS, CDR2 SASEGT. In nucleotides, the CDR3 is TGTGCCAGCAGTCGAGACAGGTCGAACACCGGGGAGCTGTTTTTT. This codes for CASSRDRSNTGELFF.

This clonotype was counted many times. This chain connects TRBV20-1 to TRBJ1-5; the D gene is possibly TRBD1 (5 bases). The CDR3 contains 15 residues. Germline-derived CDR1 and CDR2 are DFQATT and SNEGSKA (reference sequence). With 4 bases removed from V and 0 bases from J, the gap between germline ends came to 13 bases. CDR3 DNA: TGCAGTGCTACGGCGGGGGGATATAGCAATCAGCCCCAGCATTTT. Protein sequence: CSATAGGYSNQPQHF.

This clonotype was seen a handful of times. V gene TRBV7-2 combines with J gene TRBJ2-7; the D gene is possibly TRBD2 (7 bases). The V and J ends lost 0 bases and 2 bases respectively, with 14 bases between them. The CDR3 length is 16 residues. Germline V lookup: CDR1 SGHTA, CDR2 FQGNSA. The CDR3 DNA is TGTGCCAGCAGCTTAGCTACGCGGGGGCCCACCTACGAGCAGTACTTC. Protein product: CASSLATRGPTYEQYF.

At least ten counts were recorded for this clonotype. The chain recombines TRBV20-1 with TRBJ1-1, with a weak D call TRBD1 (5 bases). Germline assignment: CDR1 DFQATT and CDR2 SNEGSKA (reference sequence). The CDR3 totals 11 residues. CDR3 protein: CSDQRGTEAFF. CDR3 in DNA: TGCAGCGACCAGAGGGGAACTGAAGCTTTCTTT.

This clonotype was found many times. This chain connects TRBV29-1 to TRBJ2-2; maybe TRBD1 (6 bases). CDR3 size: 14 residues. With 1 base removed from V and 7 bases from J, the gap between germline ends came to 13 bases. From germline, CDR1 is SQVTM and CDR2 ANQGSEA. The CDR3 DNA is TGCAGCGTTGAAGGCAGGGGTCAGGACGGGGAGCTGTTTTTT. Translating it yields CSVEGRGQDGELFF.

V gene TRBV15 combines with J gene TRBJ1-4; the D gene is possibly TRBD1 (5 bases). In germline, CDR1 is LNHNV, CDR2 YYDKDF (reference sequence). V was shortened by 2 bases and J by 5 bases, with 9 bases between the two germline ends. This CDR3 contains 14 residues. In nucleotides, the CDR3 is TGTGCCACCAGCAGAAAACGGGGCAATGAAAAACTGTTTTTT. Encoded protein: CATSRKRGNEKLFF.

The rearrangement uses TRBV7-8 and TRBJ1-2; D remains ambiguous. The CDR3 loop spans 15 amino acids. CDR1 SGHVS and CDR2 FQNEAQ come from the germline V gene. Trimming left V 0 bases short and J 13 bases short, with 21 bases between. The CDR3 loop is CASSLAVGPSTLSTF. In DNA, the CDR3 is TGTGCCAGCAGCTTAGCGGTCGGACCGTCAACCCTCTCCACCTTC.

The table lists this clonotype with a few counts. CDR3 sequence: CASSLGEGHSYNEQFF. Here the CDR3 DNA reads TGTGCCAGCAGCTTAGGAGAGGGACATTCCTACAATGAGCAGTTCTTC. The V gene is TRBV7-8, the J gene TRBJ2-1; perhaps TRBD1 as D (6 bases). V lost 1 base and J lost 1, with 11 bases in between. Germline V gene sequence: CDR1 SGHVS, CDR2 FQNEAQ. This CDR3 comprises 16 residues. Based on the CDR3 plus reference TRBV7-8 and TRBJ2-1, the full variable domain is GAGVSQSPRYKVAKRGQDVALRCDPISGHVSLFWYQQALGQGPEFLTYFQNEAQLDKSGLPSDRFFAERPEGSVSTLKIQRTQQEDSAVYLCASSLGEGHSYNEQFFGPGTRLTVL.

This clonotype was detected only a few times. The rearrangement joins TRBV20-1 to TRBJ1-4, with a possible D match to TRBD1 (6 bases). The CDR3 spans 16 residues. Trimming shortened V by 7 bases and J by 7 bases, and 25 bases separated the two germline ends. Germline CDR1 reads DFQATT; CDR2 reads SNEGSKA (reference sequence). CDR3 DNA sequence: TGCAGTGTACGCCCCCCGGGGGCGAGGCGTAGTGAAAAACTGTTTTTT. Amino acids: CSVRPPGARRSEKLFF.

Ten or more counts support this clonotype. The chain links TRBV10-3 to TRBJ1-2; 10 nucleotides agree with TRBD1. Germline CDR1 reads ENHRY; CDR2 reads SYGVKD. The CDR3 covers 15 residues. V gave up 6 bases and J gave up 4 bases; unmatched junction bases: 8. CDR3 sequence reads: CAIRSGTGVGYGYTF. CDR3 coding DNA: TGTGCCATCAGATCCGGGACAGGGGTCGGCTATGGCTACACCTTC.

This chain links TRBV20-1 with TRBJ2-1, with TRBD2 matching over 10 bases. J was trimmed by 2 bases and V by 6 bases; bases with no gene match: 4. Germline V gives CDR1 DFQATT, CDR2 SNEGSKA (reference sequence). The CDR3 contains 14 residues. The CDR3 is CSAEAGGPYNEQFF. The CDR3 coding sequence is TGCAGTGCGGAAGCGGGGGGGCCCTACAATGAGCAGTTCTTC.

In its sample, this clonotype was seen many times. The chain couples TRBV4-3 to TRBJ1-4; 9 bases line up with TRBD1. The CDR3 covers 14 residues. Germline trimming cut 4 bases from V and 5 bases from J; bases unmatched to any gene: 2. CDR1 and CDR2 from the germline V gene are LGHNA and YSLEER. Here the CDR3 DNA reads TGCGCCAGCAGCCTGGACAGGGGAAATGAAAAACTGTTTTTT. Translation: CASSLDRGNEKLFF.

This clonotype occurred many times. CDR3 nucleotides: TGTGCCAGCAGCTTAGCGACTAGAGCGGACAATGAGCAGTTCTTC. Protein: CASSLATRADNEQFF. The chain employs TRBV7-9 and TRBJ2-1, with D possibly TRBD2 on 6 matching bases. There are 15 residues in the CDR3. Between the trimmed V and J ends, which lost 0 bases and 5 bases, there was a span of 11 bases. CDR1 and CDR2 from the germline V gene are SEHNR and FQNEAQ (reference sequence).

The table lists this clonotype with a few counts. The chain joins TRBV5-6 to TRBJ1-1; TRBD1 agrees at 8 bases. The length of the CDR3 is 14 residues. The J segment lost 10 bases and the V segment lost 3 bases, leaving 11 bases of the junction unmatched. Germline V CDR1 and CDR2: SGHDT, YYEEEE. The CDR3: CASSYPTGAVGAFF. DNA for the CDR3: TGTGCCAGCAGCTATCCGACAGGGGCGGTTGGAGCTTTCTTT.

The table lists this clonotype with many counts. The CDR3 bases are TGCAGTGCTAGAGAAGGGCGGTCCCGCTATGGCTACACCTTC. It is translated as CSAREGRSRYGYTF. This sequence joins TRBV20-1 and TRBJ1-2; D uncertain. The germline V gene encodes CDR1 DFQATT and CDR2 SNEGSKA (reference sequence). V lost 0 bases and J lost 4, with 12 bases in between. The CDR3 sequence is 14 residues long.

V and J are TRBV12-5 and TRBJ1-1; D remains ambiguous. The germline CDR1 and CDR2 sequences are LGHNT and FRNRAP. There are 16 residues in the CDR3. V lost 2 bases, J lost 3 bases, and 16 bases lay in between. CDR3 nucleotides: TGTGCTAGTGGTTTGATGAGGGATATTTGGGACACTGAAGCTTTCTTT. This sequence encodes CASGLMRDIWDTEAFF.